This T cell receptor (beta chain) was sequenced for a study of T cells in Graves' hyperthyroidism and ophthalmopathy. Study overall: Peripheral blood samples were taken at initial diagnosis, prior to any treatment.

Points from the study as a whole: The model forecast ophthalmopathy, anticipating it by a median approximately 7 months before onset.

The PBMCs were taken from about 9.7 ml of fresh peripheral blood. TCR beta CDR3 regions were amplified from RNA transcripts. First-round RT-PCR of the TCR CDR3 relied on the HTBI primer set. From the multiplex PCR reads, TCRdb called clonotypes with MiXCR, one entry per CDR3 protein. Of over 350,000 distinct CDR3 sequences listed, roughly 15% are singletons. On this clonotype: Its antigen is not known.

Sample: blood. The clonotype originates from a man younger than 35 with Graves' ophthalmopathy.

The CDR3 nucleotides read TGTGCCAGCAGCACGTCACCGGGACAGGGAGGCGAAAAACTGTTTTTT. It yields the protein CASSTSPGQGGEKLFF. This sequence joins TRBV11-2 and TRBJ1-4; 9 nucleotides match TRBD1. Germline V gene data show CDR1 as SGHAT and CDR2 as FQNNGV. The length of the CDR3 is 16 residues. The trim removed 5 bases at V and 8 bases at J, leaving 12 bases unmatched.